The 21 T cell receptor beta chains below were found in one sample sequenced in a study of control samples from healthy donors and cancer patients. TCRdb keeps only in-frame clones here, not all; method: immunoSEQ multiplex PCR. The sample holds around 130,000 clones, about nine tenths seen once. Sequenced material: PBMCs. These receptor sequences come from a man in his forties or fifties with head and neck cancer.

V gene TRBV19 combines with J gene TRBJ1-5; D is uncertain. This CDR3 has 14 amino acids. The germline V gene has CDR1 LNHDA and CDR2 SQIVND (reference sequence). V lost 7 bases and J lost 0, with 10 bases in between. CDR3 sequence (DNA): TGTGCCAGTAAGCACCCATATAGCAATCAGCCCCAGCATTTT. This gives the protein CASKHPYSNQPQHF.

The rearrangement uses TRBV4-1 and TRBJ2-5; D might be TRBD2 (5 bases). This CDR3 spans 16 amino acids. Germline-derived CDR1 and CDR2 are MGHRA and YSYEKL. With 1 base removed from V and 1 base from J, the gap between germline ends came to 13 bases. The CDR3 DNA is TGCGCCAGCAGCCAAGTACCAGACTACGTCCAAGAGACCCAGTACTTC. Its protein product is CASSQVPDYVQETQYF.

This sequence joins TRBV20-1 and TRBJ2-7; the D is unclear. V lost 0 bases to trimming and J lost 5 bases, with 5 bases between them. Germline values: CDR1 DFQATT, CDR2 SNEGSKA (reference sequence). The CDR3 spans 11 residues. CDR3 amino acids: CSARDENEQYF. In DNA, the CDR3 is TGCAGTGCTAGAGACGAGAACGAGCAGTACTTC.

This chain uses TRBV4-2 with TRBJ2-2; 8 bases are shared with TRBD1. The trim removed 4 bases at V and 2 bases at J, leaving 6 bases unmatched. Germline V gene lookup returns CDR1 LGHNA and CDR2 YNFKEQ. The CDR3 runs 16 residues. The CDR3 protein is CASSRGAGGNTGELFF. The CDR3 DNA reads as TGTGCCAGCAGCCGAGGAGCAGGGGGCAACACCGGGGAGCTGTTTTTT.

This clone was picked up a small number of times. The rearrangement uses TRBV4-1 and TRBJ2-3, with D unclear. Germline V CDR1 and CDR2: MGHRA, YSYEKL. V was cut by 0 bases and J by 6 bases, with 13 bases left in between. The CDR3 spans 15 residues. The chain's CDR3 is CASSQDAWRPDTQYF. The CDR3, as DNA: TGCGCCAGCAGCCAAGATGCTTGGAGACCCGATACGCAGTATTTT.

The chain has TRBV6-5 and TRBJ2-7; D may be TRBD2 (7 bases). V lost 5 bases and J lost 1, with 15 bases in between. CDR3 size: 15 residues. The germline V gene encodes CDR1 MNHEY and CDR2 SVGAGI. The CDR3 reads CASSKRGGGSYEQYF. The CDR3 nucleotides read TGTGCCAGCAGTAAAAGAGGGGGGGGTTCCTACGAGCAGTACTTC.

CDR3 DNA sequence: TGTGCCAGCAGCCGAGGACAGGGTAGAAATGATAATTCACCCCTCCACTTT. It specifies CASSRGQGRNDNSPLHF. The rearrangement uses TRBV7-9 and TRBJ1-6; 8 nucleotides agree with TRBD1. Germline loops: CDR1 SEHNR, CDR2 FQNEAQ (reference sequence). The CDR3 sequence is 17 residues long. Unmatched junction bases numbered 11, after V lost 5 bases and J lost 5 bases.

This clone appeared once. The chain employs TRBV28 and TRBJ2-7; D remains unclear. The CDR3 contains 12 residues. Trimming shortened V by 5 bases and J by 4 bases, and 9 bases separated the two germline ends. Germline V gene sequence: CDR1 MDHEN, CDR2 SYDVKM. The CDR3 is CASSPINYEQYF. In DNA, the CDR3 is TGTGCCAGCAGTCCCATAAATTACGAGCAGTACTTC.

This clone has a single count. The V call is TRBV5-1, the J call TRBJ2-2; D is perhaps TRBD1 (5 bases). In germline, CDR1 is SGHRS, CDR2 YFSETQ. V gave up 2 bases and J gave up 6 bases, with 11 bases separating them. The CDR3 is made up of 14 amino acids. In nucleotides, the CDR3 is TGCGCCAGCAGCTTCCAGGGTGAGCCCGGGGAGCTGTTTTTT. Its protein product is CASSFQGEPGELFF.

The V and J genes are TRBV25-1 and TRBJ2-2; D perhaps matches TRBD2 (6 bases). V was trimmed by 5 bases and J by 0 bases, leaving 13 bases between them. CDR3 length: 16 amino acids. Germline-derived CDR1 and CDR2 are MGHDK and SYGVNS. DNA of the CDR3: TGTGCCAGCAGTCGTTCCGGGACTCCGAACACCGGGGAGCTGTTTTTT. Protein product: CASSRSGTPNTGELFF.

The chain has TRBV11-3 and TRBJ2-3, with D perhaps TRBD1 (5 bases). Looked up from germline, CDR1 is SGHNT and CDR2 is YENEEA. Trimming removed 5 bases at V and 4 bases at J, with 16 bases between. The length of the CDR3 is 15 residues. Here the CDR3 reads CASSAGLGASDTQYF. CDR3 nucleotides: TGTGCCAGCAGCGCCGGTCTTGGGGCCTCAGATACGCAGTATTTT.

This chain links TRBV7-9 with TRBJ2-1; D not resolved. This CDR3 region has 12 residues. CDR1 and CDR2 from the germline V gene are SEHNR and FQNEAQ (reference sequence). V was trimmed by 0 bases and J by 12 bases, leaving 9 bases between them. CDR3 region: CASSLAYLGQFF. As DNA, the CDR3 is TGTGCCAGCAGCTTAGCGTACCTTGGGCAGTTCTTC.

The chain joins TRBV18 to TRBJ1-1; no firm D call. The CDR3 length is 13 residues. With 2 bases removed from V and 3 bases from J, the gap between germline ends came to 7 bases. Looked up from germline, CDR1 is KGHSH and CDR2 is LQKENI. CDR3 loop: CASSPGEDTEAFF. The CDR3, as DNA: TGTGCCAGCTCACCAGGGGAGGACACTGAAGCTTTCTTT. Filled out from reference TRBV18 and TRBJ1-1, the complete variable domain reads NAGVMQNPRHLVRRRGQEARLRCSPMKGHSHVYWYRQLPEEGLKFMVYLQKENIIDESGMPKERFSAEFPKEGPSILRIQQVVRGDSAAYFCASSPGEDTEAFFGQGTRLTVV.

The chain links TRBV6-1 to TRBJ1-5; TRBD1 matches at 8 bases. Trimming took 4 bases from V and 0 from J; bases not matched to a gene: 11. In germline, CDR1 is MNHNS, CDR2 SASEGT. This CDR3 spans 18 amino acids. CDR3: CASSVLAGGSGSNQPQHF. Here the CDR3 DNA reads TGTGCCAGCAGTGTGTTGGCAGGGGGCAGTGGTAGCAATCAGCCCCAGCATTTT.

The chain links TRBV2 to TRBJ2-7; a possible D gene is TRBD2 (6 bases). Per germline, CDR1 SNHLY and CDR2 FYNNEI. Trimming removed 6 bases at V and 3 bases at J, with 12 bases between. The CDR3 length is 13 residues. This CDR3 is CASRGTWHYEQYF. Written as DNA, the CDR3 is TGTGCCAGCAGGGGGACTTGGCACTACGAGCAGTACTTC.

This chain links TRBV28 with TRBJ2-1, with 8 bases identical to TRBD2. V shed 1 base, J shed 7 bases, and the junction held 6 bases outside the gene matches. CDR1 and CDR2 (germline): MDHEN, SYDVKM. CDR3 size: 15 residues. CDR3 DNA: TGTGCCAGCAGTTTATACGGGAGGGGGGGTAATGAGCAGTTCTTC. Translation: CASSLYGRGGNEQFF.

This clone was seen only a few times. The chain links TRBV10-2 to TRBJ2-3, with D perhaps being TRBD1 or TRBD2 (5 bases each). Deletions cut 6 bases from V and 0 bases from J, with 13 bases between. CDR1 and CDR2 from the germline V gene are WSHSY and SAAADI. The CDR3 sequence is 15 residues long. Written as DNA, the CDR3 is TGCGCCAGCAGAGGGGTAGCGACTAGCACAGATACGCAGTATTTT. This gives the protein CASRGVATSTDTQYF.

This CDR3 is CASSSASAGTEAFF. CDR3 nucleotide sequence: TGTGCCAGCAGTTCCGCCTCTGCGGGGACTGAAGCTTTCTTT. The genes are TRBV28 and TRBJ1-1; unclear D gene. Germline V gene data show CDR1 as MDHEN and CDR2 as SYDVKM. The CDR3 is 14 amino acids. The ends were cut back, 4 bases at V and 5 bases at J, with 14 bases in the middle.

The genes are TRBV5-1 and TRBJ2-5; D call uncertain. The germline V gene encodes CDR1 SGHRS and CDR2 YFSETQ. V was pared by 4 bases and J by 4 bases, with 11 bases between. CDR3 length equals 13 residues. CDR3 nucleotide sequence: TGCGCCAGCAGCAACGGACCATCAGAGACCCAGTACTTC. This sequence encodes CASSNGPSETQYF.

This chain joins TRBV7-2 and TRBJ2-1; 8 bases are shared with TRBD2. The junction had 9 bases not matched to a gene; V was cut back by 3 bases and J by 8 bases. CDR3 length: 15 amino acids. Per the germline V gene, CDR1 is SGHTA and CDR2 is FQGNSA. The CDR3 loop is CASSFGLARGDEQFF. The CDR3 bases are TGTGCCAGCAGCTTCGGACTAGCACGGGGCGATGAGCAGTTCTTC.

The V and J genes are TRBV11-3 and TRBJ2-1; no clear D gene. Germline values: CDR1 SGHNT, CDR2 YENEEA. Between the trimmed V and J ends, which lost 5 bases and 7 bases, there was a span of 9 bases. CDR3 length: 12 amino acids. In DNA form, the CDR3 reads TGTGCCAGCAGCCTACAACCGAATGAGCAGTTCTTC. Its translation is CASSLQPNEQFF.